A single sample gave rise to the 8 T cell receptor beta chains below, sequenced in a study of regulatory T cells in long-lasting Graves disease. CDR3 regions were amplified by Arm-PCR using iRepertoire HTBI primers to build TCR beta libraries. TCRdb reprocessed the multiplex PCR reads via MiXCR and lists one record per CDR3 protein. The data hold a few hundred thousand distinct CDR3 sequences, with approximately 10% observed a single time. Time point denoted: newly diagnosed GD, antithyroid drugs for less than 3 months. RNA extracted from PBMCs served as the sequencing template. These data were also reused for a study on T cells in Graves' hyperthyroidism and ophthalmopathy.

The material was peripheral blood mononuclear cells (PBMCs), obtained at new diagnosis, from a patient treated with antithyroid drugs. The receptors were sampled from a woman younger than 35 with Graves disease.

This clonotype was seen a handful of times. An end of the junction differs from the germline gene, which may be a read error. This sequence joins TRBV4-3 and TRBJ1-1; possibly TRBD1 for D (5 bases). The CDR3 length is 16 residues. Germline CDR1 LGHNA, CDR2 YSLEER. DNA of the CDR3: TGCGCCAGCAGCCAAGAAGTCTGGGGGAGTCGCACTAAAGCTTTCTTT. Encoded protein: CASSQEVWGSRTKAFF.

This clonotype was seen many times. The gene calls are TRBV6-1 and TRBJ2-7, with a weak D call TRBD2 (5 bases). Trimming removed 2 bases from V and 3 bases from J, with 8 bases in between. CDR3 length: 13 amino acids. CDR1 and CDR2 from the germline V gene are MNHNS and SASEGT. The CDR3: CASSETRDYEQYF. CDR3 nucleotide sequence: TGTGCCAGCAGTGAAACTAGGGACTACGAGCAGTACTTC.

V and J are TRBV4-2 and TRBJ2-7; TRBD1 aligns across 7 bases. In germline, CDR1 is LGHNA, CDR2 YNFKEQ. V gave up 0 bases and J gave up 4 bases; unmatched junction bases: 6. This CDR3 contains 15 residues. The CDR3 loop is CASSQEVTGIYEQYV. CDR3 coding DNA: TGTGCCAGCAGCCAAGAGGTGACAGGGATATACGAGCAGTACGTC.

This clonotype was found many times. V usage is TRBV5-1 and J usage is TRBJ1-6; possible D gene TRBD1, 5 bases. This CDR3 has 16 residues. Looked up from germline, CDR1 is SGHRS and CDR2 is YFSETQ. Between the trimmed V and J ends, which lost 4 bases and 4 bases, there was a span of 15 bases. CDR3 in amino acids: CASSPEGLNYNSPLHF. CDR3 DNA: TGCGCCAGCAGCCCTGAGGGGTTAAATTATAATTCACCCCTCCACTTT.

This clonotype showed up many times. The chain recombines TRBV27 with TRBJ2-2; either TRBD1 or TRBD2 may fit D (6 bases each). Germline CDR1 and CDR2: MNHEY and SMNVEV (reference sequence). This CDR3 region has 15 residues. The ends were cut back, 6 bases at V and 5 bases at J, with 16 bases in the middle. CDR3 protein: CASRLTRGGTGELFF. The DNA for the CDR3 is TGTGCCAGCAGACTAACTAGAGGGGGGACCGGGGAGCTGTTTTTT.

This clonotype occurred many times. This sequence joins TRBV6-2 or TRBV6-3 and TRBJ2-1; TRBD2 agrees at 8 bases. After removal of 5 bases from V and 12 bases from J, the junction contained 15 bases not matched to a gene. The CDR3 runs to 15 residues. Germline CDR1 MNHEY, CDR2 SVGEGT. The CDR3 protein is CASSRRLARTLGQFF. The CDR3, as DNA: TGTGCCAGCAGTCGACGACTAGCGAGAACCCTCGGGCAGTTCTTC.

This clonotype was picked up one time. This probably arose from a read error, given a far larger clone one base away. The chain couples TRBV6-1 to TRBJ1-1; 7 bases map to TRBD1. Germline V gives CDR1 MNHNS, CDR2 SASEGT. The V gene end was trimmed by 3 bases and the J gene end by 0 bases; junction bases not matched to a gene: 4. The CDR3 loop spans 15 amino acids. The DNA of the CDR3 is TGTGCCAGCAGTGATACCCAGGGGGTGAACACTGAAGCTTTCTTT. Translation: CASSDTQGVNTEAFF.

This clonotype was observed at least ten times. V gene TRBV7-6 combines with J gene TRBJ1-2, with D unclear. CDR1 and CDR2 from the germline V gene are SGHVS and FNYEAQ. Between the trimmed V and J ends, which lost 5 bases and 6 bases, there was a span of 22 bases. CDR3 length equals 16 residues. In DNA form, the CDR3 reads TGTGCCAGCAGCCCCAACCCCCGAGGGCCGCCTAATGGCTACACCTTC. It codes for CASSPNPRGPPNGYTF. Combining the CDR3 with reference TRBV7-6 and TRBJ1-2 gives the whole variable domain GAGVSQSPRYKVTKRGQDVALRCDPISGHVSLYWYRQALGQGPEFLTYFNYEAQQDKSGLPNDRFSAERPEGSISTLTIQRTEQRDSAMYRCASSPNPRGPPNGYTFGSGTRLTVV.